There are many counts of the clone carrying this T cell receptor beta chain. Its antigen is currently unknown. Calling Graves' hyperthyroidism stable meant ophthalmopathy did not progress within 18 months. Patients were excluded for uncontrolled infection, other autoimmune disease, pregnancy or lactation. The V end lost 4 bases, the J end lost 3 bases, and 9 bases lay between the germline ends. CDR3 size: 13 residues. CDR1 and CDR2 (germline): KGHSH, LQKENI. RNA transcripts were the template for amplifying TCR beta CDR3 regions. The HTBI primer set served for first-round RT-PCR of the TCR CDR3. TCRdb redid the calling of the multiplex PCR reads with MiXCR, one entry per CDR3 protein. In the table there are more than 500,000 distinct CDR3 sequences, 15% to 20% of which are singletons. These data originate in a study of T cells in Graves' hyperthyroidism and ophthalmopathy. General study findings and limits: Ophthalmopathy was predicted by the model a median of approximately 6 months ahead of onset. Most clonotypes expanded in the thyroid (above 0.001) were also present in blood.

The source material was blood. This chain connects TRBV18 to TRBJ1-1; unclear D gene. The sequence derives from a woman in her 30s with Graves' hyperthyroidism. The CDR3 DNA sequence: TGTGCCAGCTCACAGGGAGCCTACACTGAAGCTTTCTTT. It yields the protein CASSQGAYTEAFF.